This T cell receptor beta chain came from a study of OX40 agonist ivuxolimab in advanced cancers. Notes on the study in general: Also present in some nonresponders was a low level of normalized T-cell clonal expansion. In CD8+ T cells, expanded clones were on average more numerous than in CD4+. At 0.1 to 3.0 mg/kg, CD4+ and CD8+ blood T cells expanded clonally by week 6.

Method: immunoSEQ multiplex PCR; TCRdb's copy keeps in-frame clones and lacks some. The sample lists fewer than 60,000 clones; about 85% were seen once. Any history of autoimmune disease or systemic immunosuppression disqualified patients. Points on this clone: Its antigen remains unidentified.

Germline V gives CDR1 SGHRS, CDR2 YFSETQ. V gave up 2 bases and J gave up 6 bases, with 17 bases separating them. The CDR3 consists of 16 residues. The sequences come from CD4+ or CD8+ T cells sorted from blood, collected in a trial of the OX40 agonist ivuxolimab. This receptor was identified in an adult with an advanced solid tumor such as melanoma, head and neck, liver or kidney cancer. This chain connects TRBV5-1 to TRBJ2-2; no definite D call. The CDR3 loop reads CASSLGPAPSAGELFF. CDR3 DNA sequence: TGCGCCAGCAGCTTAGGACCAGCCCCTTCCGCCGGGGAGCTGTTTTTT.